The 21 T cell receptor beta chains presented below share a single source sample, sequenced in a study of blood T cells in healthy people across ages. The authors ran a second PCR of 7 to 11 cycles using a sample-barcoded 5' primer and a J-beta primer mix. TCRdb re-called the 5' RACE reads through MiXCR, storing one row per CDR3 protein. In the table there are some 900,000 distinct CDR3 sequences, more than 25% of which are singletons. Sequenced: blood. These receptors all stem from a woman aged 80 or older in good health.

This clonotype was counted ten times or more. The V and J genes are TRBV6-6 and TRBJ1-6, with no clear D. V gave up 5 bases and J gave up 8 bases, with 13 bases separating them. CDR1 is MNHNY, CDR2 SVGAGI, per germline (reference sequence). The CDR3 runs to 14 residues. CDR3 in amino acids: CASSPLGFDSPLHF. CDR3 nucleotides: TGTGCCAGCAGTCCCCTCGGTTTTGATTCACCCCTCCACTTT.

As to this clonotype: It may be a read error: a sequence one base away is much more abundant. V is TRBV18 and J is TRBJ2-1; 12 bases are shared with TRBD1. J gave up 13 bases and V 4 bases, and 14 bases lay outside the gene matches. This CDR3 is 16 amino acids long. The germline CDR1 and CDR2 sequences are KGHSH and LQKENI. The CDR3 protein is CASSLSGTGGKETQFF. CDR3 DNA: TGTGCCAGCTCACTATCCGGGACAGGGGGCAAAGAGACCCAGTTCTTC.

The table lists this clonotype with many counts. This sequence joins TRBV29-1 and TRBJ1-5, with D perhaps matching TRBD1 (5 bases). CDR1 and CDR2 from the germline V gene are SQVTM and ANQGSEA. With 4 bases removed from V and 2 bases from J, the gap between germline ends came to 12 bases. This CDR3 comprises 14 residues. The CDR3 DNA reads as TGCAGCGTTGCCGGGGGTGACGGCAATCAGCCCCAGCATTTT. Translation: CSVAGGDGNQPQHF.

The chain combines TRBV29-1 with TRBJ2-2; a possible D gene is TRBD1 (6 bases). V shed 4 bases and J shed 6 bases, with 12 bases lying between them. Per the germline V gene, CDR1 is SQVTM and CDR2 is ANQGSEA. The length of the CDR3 is 13 residues. The CDR3 protein is CSVVSRGAGELFF. Written as DNA, the CDR3 is TGCAGCGTTGTATCCAGGGGTGCCGGGGAGCTGTTTTTT.

Turning to this clonotype: Germline is not matched at one junction end, which may reflect a read error. The chain has TRBV10-3 and TRBJ1-6, with a tentative D call TRBD1 (5 bases). CDR1 ENHRY and CDR2 SYGVKD come from the germline V gene. The CDR3 spans 15 residues. CDR3 DNA sequence: TGTGCCGTCAGTGAGGGGATCTCCTATAATTCACCCCTCCACTTT. This encodes CAVSEGISYNSPLHF.

The chain couples TRBV2 to TRBJ2-1, with D possibly matching TRBD2 (6 bases). The CDR3 has 13 residues. Germline values: CDR1 SNHLY, CDR2 FYNNEI. V lost 3 bases, J lost 7 bases, and 10 bases lay in between. CDR3 DNA sequence: TGTGCCAGCAGTGATTCGGAGGGGAATGAGCAGTTCTTC. The encoded protein is CASSDSEGNEQFF.

The genes are TRBV29-1 and TRBJ2-7; D not resolved. Trimming removed 3 bases from V and 4 bases from J, with 13 bases in between. This CDR3 spans 13 amino acids. Germline CDR1 and CDR2: SQVTM and ANQGSEA. The DNA for the CDR3 is TGCAGCGTTGAGAGCCAGGACCCATACGAGCAGTACTTC. Amino acids: CSVESQDPYEQYF.

This clonotype appeared many times. The V and J genes are TRBV20-1 and TRBJ2-6, with no clear D. V was cut by 0 bases and J by 4 bases, with 7 bases left in between. This CDR3 comprises 14 residues. Germline CDR1 DFQATT, CDR2 SNEGSKA (reference sequence). The CDR3: CSARDPAGANVLTF. CDR3 coding DNA: TGCAGTGCTAGAGATCCCGCCGGGGCCAACGTCCTGACTTTC.

This clonotype has a handful of counts. Just one base apart from a much larger clone, this may be a read error. This chain connects TRBV6-6 to TRBJ2-1; 7 bases are shared with TRBD2. The assigned J gene may be wrong: the sequence end matches TRBJ2-7 better. Per germline, CDR1 MNHNY and CDR2 SVGAGI (reference sequence). The CDR3 extends over 16 amino acids. DNA of the CDR3: TGTGCCAGCAGGTCACTAGCGATTAGCTCCTACAATGAGCAGTACTTC. It is translated as CASRSLAISSYNEQYF.

Notes on this clonotype: Possible read error: a much larger clone is one base away. The chain joins TRBV3-1 to TRBJ2-5; tentatively, D is TRBD2 (6 bases). Germline CDR1 is LGHDT and CDR2 is YNNKEL (reference sequence). The CDR3 runs 13 residues. The CDR3 DNA is TGTACCAGCAGCCGGGGGTACCAAGAGACCCAGTACTTC. Translating gives CTSSRGYQETQYF.

This sequence joins TRBV14 and TRBJ2-7; the match to TRBD1 covers 8 bases. This CDR3 has 17 residues. The V gene end was trimmed by 0 bases and the J gene end by 2 bases; junction bases not matched to a gene: 9. Germline lookup yields CDR1 SGHDN and CDR2 FVKESK. This chain's CDR3 is CASSQDSGQVPPYEQYF. The CDR3 coding sequence is TGTGCCAGCAGCCAAGACTCGGGACAGGTCCCTCCCTACGAGCAGTACTTC.

Notes on this clonotype: This is likely a read error, given that the CDR3 carries no conserved phenylalanine or tryptophan at its end. V is TRBV12-3 or TRBV12-4 and J is TRBJ2-3; either TRBD1 or TRBD2 may fit D (5 bases each). Trimming removed 2 bases from V and 4 bases from J, with 10 bases in between. The CDR3 runs to 14 residues. The CDR3 spells CASSLSQGPDTQYS. The CDR3 nucleotides are TGTGCCAGCAGTTTAAGCCAGGGACCAGATACGCAGTATTCT.

This clonotype was found a few times. The chain links TRBV20-1 to TRBJ2-2; 9 bases agree with TRBD2. The CDR3 covers 15 residues. Germline trimming cut 0 bases from V and 4 bases from J; bases unmatched to any gene: 3. The germline CDR1 and CDR2 sequences are DFQATT and SNEGSKA (reference sequence). This CDR3 is CSARERGGVTGELFF. CDR3 coding DNA: TGCAGTGCTAGAGAGCGGGGGGGGGTCACCGGGGAGCTGTTTTTT.

V usage is TRBV11-3 and J usage is TRBJ2-7; D call uncertain. Germline CDR1 SGHNT, CDR2 YENEEA. The CDR3 is 13 residues long. Trimming removed 3 bases at V and 4 bases at J, with 10 bases between. The CDR3 loop reads CASSLTTPYEQYF. CDR3 nucleotide sequence: TGTGCCAGCAGCTTGACGACACCTTACGAGCAGTACTTC. The variable domain in full, with the rest retrieved from reference TRBV11-3 and TRBJ2-7, is EAGVVQSPRYKIIEKKQPVAFWCNPISGHNTLYWYLQNLGQGPELLIRYENEEAVDDSQLPKDRFSAERLKGVDSTLKIQPAELGDSAVYLCASSLTTPYEQYFGPGTRLTVT.

This clonotype was seen only a few times. V is TRBV12-3 or TRBV12-4 and J is TRBJ1-5, with TRBD1 matching over 8 bases. The V and J ends lost 1 base and 1 base, in that order; junction bases with no gene match: 6. This CDR3 has 17 residues. The CDR3 spells CASSLGTGILSNQPQHF. The CDR3 bases are TGTGCCAGCAGTTTAGGGACAGGGATCCTCAGCAATCAGCCCCAGCATTTT.

CDR3 sequence reads: CASARDRVGGYNEQFF. CDR3 coding DNA: TGTGCCAGCGCGCGGGACAGGGTAGGGGGTTACAATGAGCAGTTCTTC. The V and J genes are TRBV6-1 and TRBJ2-1, with 9 bases matching TRBD1. Unmatched junction bases numbered 12, after V lost 8 bases and J lost 4 bases. Germline V gene data show CDR1 as MNHNS and CDR2 as SASEGT. The CDR3 loop spans 16 amino acids.

This chain joins TRBV6-2 or TRBV6-3 and TRBJ2-2; 10 bases line up with TRBD1. With 9 bases clipped from V and 7 bases from J, the junction kept 8 bases outside the gene matches. Germline CDR1 is MNHEY and CDR2 is SVGEGT. This CDR3 contains 14 residues. The CDR3 DNA sequence: TGTGCCAGTGACAGGGGGCGAATGATCGGGGAGCTGTTTTTT. Its protein is CASDRGRMIGELFF.

This chain joins TRBV7-9 and TRBJ1-4; TRBD1 matches 7 bases. Germline CDR1 is SEHNR and CDR2 is FQNEAQ (reference sequence). The CDR3 loop spans 14 amino acids. V was clipped by 9 bases and J by 10 bases; unmatched bases: 14. CDR3 region: CASIPGQYVGKLFF. Written as DNA, the CDR3 is TGTGCCAGTATTCCGGGACAGTACGTTGGAAAACTGTTTTTT.

Only a few counts were recorded for this clonotype. The CDR3 DNA reads as TGTGCCAGCCGTGGTAGTGGCGAAAAACTGTTTTTT. Protein product: CASRGSGEKLFF. The genes are TRBV12-3 or TRBV12-4 and TRBJ1-4; D is uncertain. This CDR3 is built from 12 residues. The V gene lost 8 bases and the J gene lost 8 bases, with 12 bases spanning the gap.

The J gene is TRBJ1-1, the V gene TRBV10-3; TRBD1 is a possible D gene (5 bases). Trimming removed 11 bases at V and 1 base at J, with 14 bases between. Germline CDR1 reads ENHRY; CDR2 reads SYGVKD. CDR3 length: 13 amino acids. For the CDR3, the DNA is TGTGCCGCGATGATTACAGGGAACACTGAAGCTTTCTTT. Residues: CAAMITGNTEAFF.

With respect to this clonotype: A read error may explain this, as a much larger clone is one base away. The chain carries TRBV18 and TRBJ1-6; possibly TRBD1 for D (5 bases). CDR3 length: 13 residues. Germline-derived CDR1 and CDR2 are KGHSH and LQKENI. In DNA form, the CDR3 reads TGTACCAGCTCGCTGGGGGATAATTCACCCCTCCACTTT. It specifies CTSSLGDNSPLHF.